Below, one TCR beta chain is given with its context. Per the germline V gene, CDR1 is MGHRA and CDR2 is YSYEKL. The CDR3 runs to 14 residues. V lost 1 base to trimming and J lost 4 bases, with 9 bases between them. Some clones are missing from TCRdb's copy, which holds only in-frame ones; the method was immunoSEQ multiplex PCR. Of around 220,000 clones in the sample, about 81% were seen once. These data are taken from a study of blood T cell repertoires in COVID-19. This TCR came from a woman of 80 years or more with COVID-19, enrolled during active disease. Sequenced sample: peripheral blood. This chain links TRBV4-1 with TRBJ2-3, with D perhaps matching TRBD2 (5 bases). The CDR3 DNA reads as TGCGCCAGCAGCCAAGTAGCGCTCGCAGATACGCAGTATTTT. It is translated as CASSQVALADTQYF.